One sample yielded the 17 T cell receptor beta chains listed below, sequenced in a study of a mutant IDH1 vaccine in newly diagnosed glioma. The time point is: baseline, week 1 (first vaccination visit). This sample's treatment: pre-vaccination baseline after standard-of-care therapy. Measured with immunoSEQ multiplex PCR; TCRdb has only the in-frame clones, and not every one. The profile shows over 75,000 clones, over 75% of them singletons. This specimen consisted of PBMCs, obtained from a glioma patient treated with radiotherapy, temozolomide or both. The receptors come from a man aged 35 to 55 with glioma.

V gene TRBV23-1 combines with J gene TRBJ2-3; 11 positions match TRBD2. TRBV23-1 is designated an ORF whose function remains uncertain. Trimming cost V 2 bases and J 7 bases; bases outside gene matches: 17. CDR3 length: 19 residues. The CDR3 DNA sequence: TGCGCCAGCAGTCAACCCCCCCGGGGCTTAGCGGGAGGGCCGTATACGCAGTATTTT. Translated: CASSQPPRGLAGGPYTQYF.

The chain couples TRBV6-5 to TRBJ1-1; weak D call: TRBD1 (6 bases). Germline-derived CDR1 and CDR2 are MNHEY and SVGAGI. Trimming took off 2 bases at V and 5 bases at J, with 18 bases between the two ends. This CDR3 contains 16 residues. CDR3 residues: CASSYRGSFGSTEAFF. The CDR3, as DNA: TGTGCCAGCAGTTACAGGGGGTCCTTTGGGTCAACTGAAGCTTTCTTT.

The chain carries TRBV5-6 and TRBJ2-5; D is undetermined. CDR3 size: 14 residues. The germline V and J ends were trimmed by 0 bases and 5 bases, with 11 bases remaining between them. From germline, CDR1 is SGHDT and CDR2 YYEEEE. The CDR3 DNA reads TGTGCCAGCAGCTTGGAGGGTATTAGCGAGACCCAGTACTTC. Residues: CASSLEGISETQYF.

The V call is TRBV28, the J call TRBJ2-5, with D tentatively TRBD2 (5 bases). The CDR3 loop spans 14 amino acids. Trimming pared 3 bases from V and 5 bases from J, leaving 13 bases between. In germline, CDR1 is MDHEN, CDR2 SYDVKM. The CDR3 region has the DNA TGTGCCAGCAGTTTTGCACTAGGGTCGGAGACCCAGTACTTC. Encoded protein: CASSFALGSETQYF.

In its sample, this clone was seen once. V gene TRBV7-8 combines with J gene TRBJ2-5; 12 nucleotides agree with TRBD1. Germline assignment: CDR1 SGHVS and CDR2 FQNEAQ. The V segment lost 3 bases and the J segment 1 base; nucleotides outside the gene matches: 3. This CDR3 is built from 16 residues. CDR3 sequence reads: CASSFRDRGPQETQYF. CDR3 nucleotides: TGTGCCAGCAGCTTCCGGGACAGGGGGCCCCAAGAGACCCAGTACTTC.

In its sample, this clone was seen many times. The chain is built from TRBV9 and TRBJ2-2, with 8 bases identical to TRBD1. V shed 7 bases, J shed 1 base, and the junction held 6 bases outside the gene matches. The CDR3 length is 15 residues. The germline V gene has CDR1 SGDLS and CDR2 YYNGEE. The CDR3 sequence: CASSGGVGNTGELFF. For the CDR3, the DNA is TGTGCCAGCTCAGGGGGCGTCGGGAACACCGGGGAGCTGTTTTTT.

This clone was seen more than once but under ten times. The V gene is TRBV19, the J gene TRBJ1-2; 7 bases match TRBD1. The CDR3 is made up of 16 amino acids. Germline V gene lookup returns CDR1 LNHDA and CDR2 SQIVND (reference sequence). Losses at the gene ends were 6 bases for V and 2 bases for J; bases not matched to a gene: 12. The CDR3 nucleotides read TGTGCCAGTAGCACCACAGGGGACCCCCTGAACTATGGCTACACCTTC. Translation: CASSTTGDPLNYGYTF.

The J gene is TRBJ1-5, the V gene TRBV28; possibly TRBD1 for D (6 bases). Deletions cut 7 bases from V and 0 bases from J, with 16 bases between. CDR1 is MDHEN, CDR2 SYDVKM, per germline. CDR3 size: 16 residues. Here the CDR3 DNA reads TGTGCCAGCATCTCATCAGGGGCCCCTAGCAATCAGCCCCAGCATTTT. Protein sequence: CASISSGAPSNQPQHF.

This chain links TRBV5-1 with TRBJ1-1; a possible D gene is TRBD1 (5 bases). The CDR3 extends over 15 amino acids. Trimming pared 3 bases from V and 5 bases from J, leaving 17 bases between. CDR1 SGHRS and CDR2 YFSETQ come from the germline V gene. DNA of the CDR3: TGCGCCAGCAGCTCGGGTTCGGGGGTTGGTACTGAAGCTTTCTTT. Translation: CASSSGSGVGTEAFF.

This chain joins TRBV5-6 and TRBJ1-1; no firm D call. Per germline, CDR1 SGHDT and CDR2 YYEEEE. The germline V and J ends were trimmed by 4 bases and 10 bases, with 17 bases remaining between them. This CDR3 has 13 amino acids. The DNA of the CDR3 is TGTGCCAGCAGCCACTCTCTCTCCGTGGGAGCTTTCTTT. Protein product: CASSHSLSVGAFF.

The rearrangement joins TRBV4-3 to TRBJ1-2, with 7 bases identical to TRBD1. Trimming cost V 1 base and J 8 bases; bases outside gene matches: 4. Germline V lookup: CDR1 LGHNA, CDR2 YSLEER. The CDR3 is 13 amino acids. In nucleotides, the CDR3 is TGCGCCAGCAGCCAAGGGACAGGTGGGGGCTACACCTTC. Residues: CASSQGTGGGYTF.

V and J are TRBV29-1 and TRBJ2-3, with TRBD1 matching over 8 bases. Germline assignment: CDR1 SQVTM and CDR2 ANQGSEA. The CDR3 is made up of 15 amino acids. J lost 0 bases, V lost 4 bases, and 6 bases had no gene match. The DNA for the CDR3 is TGCAGCGTTGCACCGGACAGGGCGAGCACAGATACGCAGTATTTT. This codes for CSVAPDRASTDTQYF.

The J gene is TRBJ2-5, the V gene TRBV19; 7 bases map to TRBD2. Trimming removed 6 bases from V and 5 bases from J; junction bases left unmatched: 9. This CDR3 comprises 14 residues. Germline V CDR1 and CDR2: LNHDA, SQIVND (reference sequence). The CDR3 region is CASRRGSWWETQYF. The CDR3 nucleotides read TGTGCCAGTAGGCGGGGGTCCTGGTGGGAGACCCAGTACTTC. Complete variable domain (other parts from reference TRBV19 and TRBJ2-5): DGGITQSPKYLFRKEGQNVTLSCEQNLNHDAMYWYRQDPGQGLRLIYYSQIVNDFQKGDIAEGYSVSREKKESFPLTVTSAQKNPTAFYLCASRRGSWWETQYFGPGTRLLVL.

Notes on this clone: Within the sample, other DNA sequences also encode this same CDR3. As DNA, the CDR3 is TGTGCCAGCAGCTTACGAGGAGGCAGTAGCAATCAGCCCCAGCATTTT. It codes for CASSLRGGSSNQPQHF. The chain couples TRBV7-2 to TRBJ1-5; D gene ambiguous. V was shortened by 2 bases and J by 0 bases, with 11 bases between the two germline ends. The CDR3 is 16 residues long. CDR1 is SGHTA and CDR2 is FQGNSA in the germline V gene.

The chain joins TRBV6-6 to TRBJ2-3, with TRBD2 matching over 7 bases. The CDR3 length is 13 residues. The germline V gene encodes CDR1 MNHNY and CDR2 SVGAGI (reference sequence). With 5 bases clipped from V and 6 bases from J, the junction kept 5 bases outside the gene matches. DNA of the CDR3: TGTGCCAGCAGTCGAGCCGGGGGGGATACGCAGTATTTT. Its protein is CASSRAGGDTQYF.

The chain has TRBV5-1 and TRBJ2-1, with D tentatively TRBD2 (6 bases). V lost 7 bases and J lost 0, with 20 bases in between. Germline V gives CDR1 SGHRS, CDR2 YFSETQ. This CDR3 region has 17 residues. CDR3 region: CASSGRFTSSSYNEQFF. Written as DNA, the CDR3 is TGCGCCAGCTCGGGGAGGTTTACCTCGAGCTCCTACAATGAGCAGTTCTTC.

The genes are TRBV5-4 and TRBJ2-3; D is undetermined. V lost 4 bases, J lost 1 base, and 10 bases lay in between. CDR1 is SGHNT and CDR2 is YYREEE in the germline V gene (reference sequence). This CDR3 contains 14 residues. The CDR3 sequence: CASSLSTGTDTQYF. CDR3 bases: TGTGCCAGCAGCCTGTCAACGGGCACAGATACGCAGTATTTT. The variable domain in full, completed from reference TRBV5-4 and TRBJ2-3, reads ETGVTQSPTHLIKTRGQQVTLRCSSQSGHNTVSWYQQALGQGPQFIFQYYREEENGRGNFPPRFSGLQFPNYSSELNVNALELDDSALYLCASSLSTGTDTQYFGPGTRLTVL.